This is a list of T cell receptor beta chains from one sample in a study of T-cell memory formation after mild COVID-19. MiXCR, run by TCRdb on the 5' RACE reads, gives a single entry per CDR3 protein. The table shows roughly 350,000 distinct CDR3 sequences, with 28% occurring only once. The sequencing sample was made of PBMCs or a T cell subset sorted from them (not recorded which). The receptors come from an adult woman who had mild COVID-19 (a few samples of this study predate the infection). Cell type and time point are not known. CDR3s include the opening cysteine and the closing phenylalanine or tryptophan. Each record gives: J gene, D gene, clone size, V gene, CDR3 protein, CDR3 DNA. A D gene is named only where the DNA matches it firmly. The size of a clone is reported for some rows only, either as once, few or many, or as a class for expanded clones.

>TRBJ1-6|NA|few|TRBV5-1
CASRDSDSSLYNSPLHF
TGCGCCAGCAGGGATAGCGACAGTTCCCTCTATAATTCACCCCTCCACTTT
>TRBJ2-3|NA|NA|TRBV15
CATSRVLTTDTQYF
TGTGCCACCAGCAGAGTACTAACCACAGATACGCAGTATTTT
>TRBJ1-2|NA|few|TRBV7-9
CASSSIPVYTF
TGTGCCAGCAGCTCCATACCGGTGTACACCTTC
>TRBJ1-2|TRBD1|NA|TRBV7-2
CASSSRGRSGYTF
TGTGCCAGCAGCTCCAGGGGGCGAAGTGGCTACACCTTC
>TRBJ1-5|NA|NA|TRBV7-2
CASSQQGPLQPQHF
TGTGCCAGCAGCCAACAGGGCCCCCTTCAGCCCCAGCATTTT
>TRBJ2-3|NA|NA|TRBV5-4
CATIREASTDTQYF
TGTGCCACTATCAGGGAGGCCAGCACAGATACGCAGTATTTT
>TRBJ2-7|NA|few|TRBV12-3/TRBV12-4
CASSPSLGGQYF
TGTGCCAGCAGTCCAAGCCTTGGGGGGCAGTACTTC
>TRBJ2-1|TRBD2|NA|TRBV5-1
CASSLASLAGHNEQFF
TGCGCCAGCAGCTTGGCCTCACTAGCGGGGCACAATGAGCAGTTCTTC
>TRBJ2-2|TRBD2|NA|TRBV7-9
CASSLARAGGNTGELFF
TGTGCCAGCAGCTTAGCGCGAGCGGGAGGAAACACCGGGGAGCTGTTTTTT
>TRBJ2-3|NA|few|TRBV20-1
CSARDWFGDTQYF
TGCAGTGCTAGAGATTGGTTCGGAGATACGCAGTATTTT
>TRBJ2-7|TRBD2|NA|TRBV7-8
CASSARSRGASYEQYF
TGTGCCAGCAGCGCAAGGTCGCGGGGGGCTAGCTACGAGCAGTACTTC
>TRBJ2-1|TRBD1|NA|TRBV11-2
CASSFQGAYNEQFF
TGTGCCAGCAGCTTCCAGGGGGCATACAATGAGCAGTTCTTC
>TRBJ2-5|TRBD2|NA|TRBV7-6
CASILRGLAAGETQYF
TGTGCCAGCATCCTAAGGGGACTAGCGGCAGGGGAGACCCAGTACTTC
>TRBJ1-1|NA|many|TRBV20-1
CSASQGIEAFF
TGCAGTGCTAGTCAGGGAATTGAAGCTTTCTTT
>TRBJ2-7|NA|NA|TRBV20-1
CSARVSQGSYEQYF
TGCAGTGCTAGAGTCTCACAGGGATCCTACGAGCAGTACTTC
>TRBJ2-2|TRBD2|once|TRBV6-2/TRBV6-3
CASKEGLEDDTGELFF
TGTGCCAGCAAAGAGGGACTAGAGGATGACACCGGGGAGCTGTTTTTT
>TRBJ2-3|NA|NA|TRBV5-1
CASRTGDVPTDTQYF
TGCGCCAGCAGAACGGGGGATGTCCCCACAGATACGCAGTATTTT
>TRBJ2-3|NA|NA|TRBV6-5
CASSSRGASTDTQYF
TGTGCCAGCAGCTCCCGGGGGGCCAGCACAGATACGCAGTATTTT
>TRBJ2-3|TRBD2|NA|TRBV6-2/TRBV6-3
CASRASGDTQYF
TGTGCCAGCAGAGCTAGCGGAGATACGCAGTATTTT
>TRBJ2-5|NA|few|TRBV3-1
CASSQVALARETQYF
TGTGCCAGCAGCCAAGTGGCGCTAGCGAGAGAGACCCAGTACTTC
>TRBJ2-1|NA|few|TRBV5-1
CASSFAYNEQFF
TGCGCCAGCAGCTTTGCCTACAATGAGCAGTTCTTC
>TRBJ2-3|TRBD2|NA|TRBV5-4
CASSLGSGGEPKPDTQYF
TGTGCCAGCAGCTTGGGTAGCGGGGGGGAACCTAAGCCAGATACGCAGTATTTT
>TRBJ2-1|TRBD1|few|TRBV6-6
CASERSRDRAYNEQFF
TGTGCCAGTGAGCGCAGCCGGGACAGAGCTTACAATGAGCAGTTCTTC
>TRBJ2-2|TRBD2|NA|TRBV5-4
CASSLGLAGFTGELFF
TGTGCCAGCAGCCTGGGACTAGCGGGGTTCACCGGGGAGCTGTTTTTT
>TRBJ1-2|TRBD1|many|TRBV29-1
CSVEGTGPYGYTF
TGCAGCGTTGAAGGGACAGGGCCTTATGGCTACACCTTC
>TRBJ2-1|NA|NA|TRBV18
CASSPLRGNEQFF
TGTGCCAGCTCACCGCTCAGGGGCAATGAGCAGTTCTTC
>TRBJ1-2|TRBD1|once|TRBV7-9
CASSSEGGGRNGYTF
TGTGCCAGCAGCTCCGAGGGAGGGGGCAGGAATGGCTACACCTTC
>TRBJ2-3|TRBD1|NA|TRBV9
CASSARDSRTDTQYF
TGTGCCAGCAGCGCCCGGGACAGCCGCACAGATACGCAGTATTTT
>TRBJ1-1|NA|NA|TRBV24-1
CATSDSQGEFGTEAFF
TGTGCCACCAGTGATTCCCAGGGTGAGTTCGGCACTGAAGCTTTCTTT